Below, 11 T cell receptor beta chains from the same sample are listed, as sequenced in a study of beta chain features in type 1 diabetes. All of the isolated RNA was reverse transcribed, so expressed TCRB transcripts were sequenced. Clones were read by immunoSEQ multiplex PCR, and TCRdb kept only the in-frame ones, dropping some. The sample contains approximately 300,000 clones, about 10% of which appear only once. The sample taken for sequencing was naive CD4+ T cells from blood. The source is a woman in her 30s in good health.

The V and J genes are TRBV10-3 and TRBJ2-3, with 8 bases lining up with TRBD1. The CDR3 length is 14 residues. V shed 10 bases and J 12 bases; nucleotides not matched to a gene: 18. CDR1 is ENHRY, CDR2 SYGVKD, per germline. The CDR3 bases are TGTGCCACCGCTCAGGGGGCGCCGCCCTCCCCTCAGTATTTT. This gives the protein CATAQGAPPSPQYF.

The chain carries TRBV30 and TRBJ2-7; 7 bases are a match to TRBD1. Losses at the gene ends were 3 bases for V and 6 bases for J; bases not matched to a gene: 8. Germline V gene data show CDR1 as GTSNPN and CDR2 as SVGIG (reference sequence). The CDR3 contains 13 residues. The CDR3 nucleotides are TGTGCCTGGAGCCGACAGGGTCGCCTCGAGCAGTACTTC. This gives the protein CAWSRQGRLEQYF.

This chain uses TRBV25-1 with TRBJ2-3, with 9 bases identical to TRBD2. The CDR3 runs 16 residues. Germline CDR1 MGHDK, CDR2 SYGVNS. The V gene end was trimmed by 4 bases and the J gene end by 3 bases; junction bases not matched to a gene: 8. The CDR3 sequence is CASSALTSGATDTQYF. The CDR3 DNA is TGTGCCAGCAGTGCCCTGACTAGCGGCGCGACAGATACGCAGTATTTT.

This sequence joins TRBV28 and TRBJ2-4; the D gene is possibly TRBD1 (5 bases). The CDR3 has 16 residues. Trimming removed 5 bases from V and 0 bases from J, with 14 bases in between. Per germline, CDR1 MDHEN and CDR2 SYDVKM. This chain's CDR3 is CASSPQTALAKNIQYF. CDR3 bases: TGTGCCAGCAGTCCGCAGACAGCTCTAGCCAAAAACATTCAGTACTTC. The whole variable domain, filled in from reference TRBV28 and TRBJ2-4, reads DVKVTQSSRYLVKRTGEKVFLECVQDMDHENMFWYRQDPGLGLRLIYFSYDVKMKEKGDIPEGYSVSREKKERFSLILESASTNQTSMYLCASSPQTALAKNIQYFGAGTRLSVL.

CDR3 residues: CASSPGQGAEKLFF. CDR3 nucleotide sequence: TGTGCCAGCTCACCAGGGCAGGGGGCTGAAAAACTGTTTTTT. The chain employs TRBV18 and TRBJ1-4; 8 positions match TRBD1. V shed 2 bases and J 7 bases; nucleotides not matched to a gene: 3. Germline values: CDR1 KGHSH, CDR2 LQKENI. The CDR3 spans 14 residues.

This clone has only a few counts. The CDR3 spells CAIRERDRGEQYF. DNA for the CDR3: TGTGCCATCAGAGAGAGGGACAGGGGCGAGCAGTACTTC. J is TRBJ2-7 and V is TRBV10-3; TRBD1 agrees at 10 bases. This CDR3 is built from 13 residues. J was trimmed by 6 bases and V by 6 bases; bases with no gene match: 5. Germline loops: CDR1 ENHRY, CDR2 SYGVKD.

The chain employs TRBV7-8 and TRBJ2-2; the match to TRBD2 covers 12 bases. From germline, CDR1 is SGHVS and CDR2 FQNEAQ. V was clipped by 3 bases and J by 6 bases; unmatched bases: 5. CDR3 size: 16 residues. CDR3 DNA: TGTGCCAGCAGCTTCTCTAGCGGGAGGGCCTCCGGGGAGCTGTTTTTT. Translation: CASSFSSGRASGELFF.

V and J are TRBV7-2 and TRBJ2-3; the match to TRBD2 covers 9 bases. Germline-derived CDR1 and CDR2 are SGHTA and FQGNSA. This CDR3 has 17 amino acids. V lost 5 bases to trimming and J lost 1 base; unmatched junction nucleotides: 10. In DNA form, the CDR3 reads TGTGCCAGCAGCGCTAAGGGTAGCGGGAGAGGCACAGATACGCAGTATTTT. Translated: CASSAKGSGRGTDTQYF.

This clone was found a few times. The gene calls are TRBV4-3 and TRBJ2-7, with 11 bases aligning to TRBD1. The CDR3 runs to 16 residues. CDR1 and CDR2 from the germline V gene are LGHNA and YSLEER. The V gene end was trimmed by 0 bases and the J gene end by 3 bases; junction bases not matched to a gene: 4. CDR3 DNA: TGCGCCAGCAGCCAAGATGTTGGGACAGGGGGCTACGAGCAGTACTTC. The encoded protein is CASSQDVGTGGYEQYF.

This clone was seen a handful of times. The chain is built from TRBV5-6 and TRBJ2-4; TRBD2 matches at 10 bases. The junction had 6 bases not matched to a gene; V was cut back by 3 bases and J by 0 bases. The CDR3 is 17 amino acids. Germline lookup yields CDR1 SGHDT and CDR2 YYEEEE. CDR3 amino acids: CASSYRTSGLAKNIQYF. CDR3 DNA sequence: TGTGCCAGCAGCTATAGGACTAGCGGACTAGCCAAAAACATTCAGTACTTC.

The chain combines TRBV7-8 with TRBJ2-1; D might be TRBD2 (6 bases). V was cut by 5 bases and J by 5 bases, with 13 bases left in between. The CDR3 contains 14 residues. Per the germline V gene, CDR1 is SGHVS and CDR2 is FQNEAQ. The CDR3 DNA reads as TGTGCCAGCAGCACACGGGAGACTAACAATGAGCAGTTCTTC. Translating gives CASSTRETNNEQFF.